The T cell receptor beta chain under discussion was sequenced for a study of early T cells in non-severe SARS-CoV-2 infection. Via MiXCR, TCRdb re-called the 5' RACE reads, giving one row per CDR3 protein. Among 35,000 to 45,000 distinct CDR3 sequences listed, 6.8% were seen once. The CDR3 has 15 residues. Germline CDR1 DFQATT, CDR2 SNEGSKA (reference sequence). Only a few counts were recorded for this clonotype. At one of its ends the junction is not consistent with the germline gene, which may arise from a read error. The material was whole blood, obtained at baseline. This sequence originates from an adult who was a healthcare worker with PCR-confirmed SARS-CoV-2 infection or an uninfected control (not recorded which). The chain links TRBV20-1 to TRBJ2-3, with D tentatively TRBD1 or TRBD2 (7 bases each). Here the CDR3 DNA reads TGCAGTTCTAGGGGGCTAGCGGAACCCACAGATACGCAGTATTTT. Translating it yields CSSRGLAEPTDTQYF.